The 18 T cell receptor beta chains in this list originate from one sample, sequenced in a study of T cell repertoires in cytomegalovirus infection. These receptors have no known antigen. In TCRdb, the reads were re-called with MiXCR into one record per CDR3 protein. The repertoire holds a few hundred thousand distinct CDR3 sequences, with under 35% as singletons. The sequenced sample was cultured PBMCs, obtained from culture after CMV antigen stimulation. The receptors were gathered from a human donor in good health (CMV status not recorded). Some clones in this sample may be carry-over from other donors' samples.

The chain employs TRBV28 and TRBJ2-7; D is possibly TRBD1 (6 bases). The CDR3 has 14 amino acids. V lost 5 bases and J 5 bases, leaving 16 bases between the germline ends. The germline CDR1 and CDR2 sequences are MDHEN and SYDVKM. This CDR3 reads CASSRPGTHNEQYF. In nucleotides, the CDR3 is TGTGCCAGCAGTCGCCCCGGGACACACAACGAGCAGTACTTC.

The genes are TRBV7-8 and TRBJ1-1, with D hard to call. Trimming pared 5 bases from V and 1 base from J, leaving 11 bases between. The length of the CDR3 is 14 residues. The germline V gene has CDR1 SGHVS and CDR2 FQNEAQ. CDR3 region: CASSPLGSNTEAFF. CDR3 sequence (DNA): TGTGCCAGCAGCCCCCTCGGGTCGAACACTGAAGCTTTCTTT.

The gene calls are TRBV2 and TRBJ1-2; the D gene is possibly TRBD1 (5 bases). CDR3 size: 13 residues. From germline, CDR1 is SNHLY and CDR2 FYNNEI. The V end was cut by 2 bases, the J end by 8 bases, with 12 bases between. CDR3 in DNA: TGTGCCAGCAGTGAACGGCAGGGTGAGGGCTACACCTTC. It codes for CASSERQGEGYTF. The complete variable domain, with remaining parts taken from reference TRBV2 and TRBJ1-2, reads EPEVTQTPSHQVTQMGQEVILRCVPISNHLYFYWYRQILGQKVEFLVSFYNNEISEKSEIFDDQFSVERPDGSNFTLKIRSTKLEDSAMYFCASSERQGEGYTFGSGTRLTVV.

This rearrangement joins TRBV19 to TRBJ1-2; no firm D call. V lost 6 bases to trimming and J lost 1 base, with 12 bases between them. Germline values: CDR1 LNHDA, CDR2 SQIVND (reference sequence). This CDR3 comprises 14 residues. The CDR3 protein is CASRLDGFNYGYTF. DNA of the CDR3: TGTGCCAGTAGGTTAGACGGTTTTAACTATGGCTACACCTTC.

CDR3 residues: CASSYGSGSTYEQYF. The DNA for the CDR3 is TGTGCCAGCAGTTACGGTTCCGGTTCGACCTACGAGCAGTACTTC. J is TRBJ2-7 and V is TRBV6-2 or TRBV6-3; D is uncertain. CDR3 length equals 15 residues. Germline CDR1 and CDR2: MNHEY and SVGEGT. The V end was cut by 2 bases, the J end by 2 bases, with 13 bases between.

This clonotype was seen just once. The chain is built from TRBV29-1 and TRBJ2-1; maybe TRBD2 (5 bases). The germline gives CDR1 SQVTM, CDR2 ANQGSEA. V lost 7 bases and J lost 7, with 14 bases in between. The length of the CDR3 is 12 residues. The CDR3 loop reads CSGALVRNEQFF. DNA for the CDR3: TGCAGCGGAGCACTAGTACGTAATGAGCAGTTCTTC.

The V call is TRBV13, the J call TRBJ2-1, with 7 bases lining up with TRBD2. V gave up 1 base and J gave up 0 bases; unmatched junction bases: 9. Germline CDR1 PRHDT, CDR2 FYEKMQ (reference sequence). The CDR3 covers 18 residues. The CDR3 sequence is CASSLDPRDYPSYNEQFF. CDR3 coding DNA: TGTGCCAGCAGCTTAGACCCCCGGGACTACCCCTCCTACAATGAGCAGTTCTTC. Combining the CDR3 with reference TRBV13 and TRBJ2-1 gives the whole variable domain AAGVIQSPRHLIKEKRETATLKCYPIPRHDTVYWYQQGPGQDPQFLISFYEKMQSDKGSIPDRFSAQQFSDYHSELNMSSLELGDSALYFCASSLDPRDYPSYNEQFFGPGTRLTVL.

This chain uses TRBV28 with TRBJ1-5; D not certain. Trimming shortened V by 3 bases and J by 7 bases, and 19 bases separated the two germline ends. CDR1 and CDR2 from the germline V gene are MDHEN and SYDVKM. CDR3 length: 16 residues. The CDR3 loop reads CASSFNSVGFTQPQHF. CDR3 DNA sequence: TGTGCCAGCAGTTTCAATTCGGTAGGTTTTACGCAGCCCCAGCATTTT.

This clonotype was detected only a few times. This chain uses TRBV12-3 or TRBV12-4 with TRBJ2-7; D could derive from TRBD1 or TRBD2 (5 bases each). CDR3 length: 11 residues. The V gene lost 5 bases and the J gene lost 6 bases, with 8 bases spanning the gap. CDR3: CASSTRGEQYF. The CDR3 DNA reads as TGTGCCAGCAGTACGAGGGGCGAGCAGTACTTC.

This clonotype was seen more than once but under ten times. The rearrangement links TRBV7-2 to TRBJ1-3; D is uncertain. Germline CDR1 SGHTA, CDR2 FQGNSA. This CDR3 has 15 residues. V was pared by 0 bases and J by 4 bases, with 10 bases between. CDR3 nucleotides: TGTGCCAGCAGCTTAGCCGGGCTAGGAGGAAACACCATATATTTT. Amino acids: CASSLAGLGGNTIYF. Together with reference TRBV7-2 and TRBJ1-3, the CDR3 gives the full variable domain: GAGVSQSPSNKVTEKGKDVELRCDPISGHTALYWYRQSLGQGLEFLIYFQGNSAPDKSGLPSDRFSAERTGGSVSTLTIQRTQQEDSAVYLCASSLAGLGGNTIYFGEGSWLTVV.

V gene TRBV15 combines with J gene TRBJ2-1; TRBD2 matches at 9 bases. CDR3 size: 15 residues. V was pared by 5 bases and J by 4 bases, with 6 bases of the junction left unmatched. The germline CDR1 and CDR2 sequences are LNHNV and YYDKDF (reference sequence). CDR3 region: CATSLGTSPYNEQFF. The CDR3 DNA is TGTGCCACCAGCCTAGGGACTAGCCCGTACAATGAGCAGTTCTTC. The variable domain in full, with the rest retrieved from reference TRBV15 and TRBJ2-1, is DAMVIQNPRYQVTQFGKPVTLSCSQTLNHNVMYWYQQKSSQAPKLLFHYYDKDFNNEADTPDNFQSRRPNTSFCFLDIRSPGLGDTAMYLCATSLGTSPYNEQFFGPGTRLTVL.

This clonotype showed up just a few times. V and J are TRBV20-1 and TRBJ2-1; TRBD1 agrees at 9 bases. Trimming took 6 bases from V and 3 from J; bases not matched to a gene: 6. The CDR3 totals 14 residues. Germline V gives CDR1 DFQATT, CDR2 SNEGSKA (reference sequence). CDR3 in DNA: TGCAGTGCGGCCGGGACAGGGCTCTACAATGAGCAGTTCTTC. Residues: CSAAGTGLYNEQFF.

This clonotype was seen more than once but under ten times. The chain links TRBV6-1 to TRBJ1-4, with a possible D match to TRBD1 (5 bases). The CDR3 contains 16 residues. Trimming removed 0 bases from V and 8 bases from J, with 16 bases in between. The V gene's germline CDR1 is MNHNS and CDR2 SASEGT. The CDR3 DNA sequence: TGTGCCAGCAGTGAAGCTAGGGGCAGGGTGGGCGAAAAACTGTTTTTT. Translated, it gives CASSEARGRVGEKLFF.

The genes are TRBV6-6 and TRBJ2-3; 10 bases align to TRBD1. V lost 5 bases and J lost 1; bases outside the gene matches: 6. This CDR3 contains 16 residues. In germline, CDR1 is MNHNY, CDR2 SVGAGI (reference sequence). The CDR3 coding sequence is TGTGCCAGCAGTATCGGACAGGGGGGCCGCACAGATACGCAGTATTTT. Translated: CASSIGQGGRTDTQYF.

The chain recombines TRBV7-9 with TRBJ2-3; perhaps TRBD2 as D (6 bases). With 4 bases removed from V and 6 bases from J, the gap between germline ends came to 23 bases. This CDR3 is 17 amino acids long. CDR1 SEHNR and CDR2 FQNEAQ come from the germline V gene (reference sequence). CDR3 sequence: CASSSMGSSGAGDTQYF. For the CDR3, the DNA is TGTGCCAGCAGCTCAATGGGGAGTAGCGGCGCCGGGGATACGCAGTATTTT.

The chain combines TRBV10-3 with TRBJ2-3; the match to TRBD1 covers 8 bases. Germline CDR1 reads ENHRY; CDR2 reads SYGVKD. Trimming took 2 bases from V and 3 from J; bases not matched to a gene: 7. The CDR3 is made up of 16 amino acids. The CDR3 DNA is TGTGCCATCAGTGAGAGAGACAGGGGAGGAACAGATACGCAGTATTTT. This codes for CAISERDRGGTDTQYF.

CDR3 amino acids: CSARDGKRANTGELFF. The CDR3 region has the DNA TGCAGTGCTAGAGATGGCAAGAGGGCGAACACCGGGGAGCTGTTTTTT. This rearrangement joins TRBV20-1 to TRBJ2-2; D possibly corresponds to TRBD2 (5 bases). With 0 bases removed from V and 0 bases from J, the gap between germline ends came to 11 bases. This CDR3 region has 16 residues. Germline V lookup: CDR1 DFQATT, CDR2 SNEGSKA (reference sequence).

J is TRBJ2-1 and V is TRBV6-1, with TRBD2 matching over 14 bases. The V segment lost 5 bases and the J segment 5 bases; nucleotides outside the gene matches: 14. Germline lookup yields CDR1 MNHNS and CDR2 SASEGT. There are 19 residues in the CDR3. CDR3 region: CASSRTSGRSWGPNNEQFF. CDR3 DNA sequence: TGTGCCAGCAGTAGGACTAGCGGGAGGTCTTGGGGTCCAAACAATGAGCAGTTCTTC.